These 7 T cell receptor beta chains were all obtained from the same sample, sequenced in a study of CD8 T cells in Susac syndrome. RNA was extracted with the RNeasy kit, and a quantity of roughly 0.45 to 1 ug was reverse transcribed using random hexamers. MiXCR, run by TCRdb on the immunoSEQ multiplex PCR reads, gives a single entry per CDR3 protein. Of approximately 150,000 distinct CDR3 sequences in the sample, 93% are singletons; the top ten hold around 0.13%. Sequencing used CD4+ T cells from PBMCs. These TCRs come from a human donor in good health.

The chain employs TRBV3-1 and TRBJ1-2; possible D gene TRBD1, 5 bases. From germline, CDR1 is LGHDT and CDR2 YNNKEL (reference sequence). Trimming left V 4 bases short and J 8 bases short, with 14 bases between. The CDR3 totals 13 residues. The chain's CDR3 is CASSRLRAGGYTF. The CDR3 DNA reads TGTGCCAGCAGCCGTCTCAGGGCGGGAGGCTACACCTTC.

The gene calls are TRBV29-1 and TRBJ1-2; TRBD1 matches at 10 bases. Trimming took 6 bases from V and 6 from J; bases not matched to a gene: 4. CDR3 size: 12 residues. CDR1 SQVTM and CDR2 ANQGSEA come from the germline V gene. The CDR3 DNA reads as TGCAGCGTGGGACAGGGGAGAGATGGCTACACCTTC. It yields the protein CSVGQGRDGYTF.

V and J are TRBV19 and TRBJ1-2; no firm D call. Trimming cost V 1 base and J 6 bases, with 12 bases left between them. Germline V CDR1 and CDR2: LNHDA, SQIVND (reference sequence). CDR3 length: 14 residues. CDR3 in DNA: TGTGCCAGTAGTATAGTACCCAAGGACCATGGCTACACCTTC. Amino acids: CASSIVPKDHGYTF.

This clonotype is a singleton in its sample. The chain has TRBV3-1 and TRBJ2-1; D may correspond to TRBD1 or TRBD2 (6 bases each). Germline lookup yields CDR1 LGHDT and CDR2 YNNKEL (reference sequence). The CDR3 is 14 residues long. V was clipped by 3 bases and J by 9 bases, with 15 bases between them. The CDR3 loop is CASSQVRGRGEQFF. Written as DNA, the CDR3 is TGTGCCAGCAGCCAGGTCCGGGGGCGGGGTGAGCAGTTCTTC.

The chain combines TRBV20-1 with TRBJ1-1; TRBD1 is a possible D gene (6 bases). Deletions cut 2 bases from V and 5 bases from J, with 15 bases between. The CDR3 runs to 14 residues. Looked up from germline, CDR1 is DFQATT and CDR2 is SNEGSKA (reference sequence). As DNA, the CDR3 is TGCAGTGCTAGAAACCCAGGGGTAGGGACTGAAGCTTTCTTT. Its translation: CSARNPGVGTEAFF.

This chain links TRBV2 with TRBJ2-1, with D hard to call. Germline V gene data show CDR1 as SNHLY and CDR2 as FYNNEI. The CDR3 covers 13 residues. The V end lost 7 bases, the J end lost 3 bases, and 10 bases lay between the germline ends. The CDR3 reads CASKWRIYNEQFF. The CDR3 DNA reads TGTGCCAGCAAGTGGCGGATCTACAATGAGCAGTTCTTC.

The V gene is TRBV18, the J gene TRBJ1-5, with D possibly matching TRBD1 (5 bases). V was cut by 0 bases and J by 4 bases, with 13 bases left in between. Germline CDR1 is KGHSH and CDR2 is LQKENI. The CDR3 extends over 16 amino acids. CDR3 in amino acids: CASSPPGLGENQPQHF. CDR3 sequence (DNA): TGTGCCAGCTCACCACCTGGCTTGGGGGAAAATCAGCCCCAGCATTTT.